This T cell receptor (beta chain) was found in a study of cytomegalovirus exposure and HLA in healthy donors. Study conclusions and caveats: As confirmed in vitro, three CMV-associated chains were specific for CMV antigens.

Separate from the roughly 720-subject first cohort was the approximately 110-subject validation cohort, to which the donors belonged. Concerning this clone itself: The antigen is undetermined.

The CDR3 is made up of 17 amino acids. V was clipped by 1 base and J by 2 bases; unmatched bases: 7. The germline V gene has CDR1 LNHNV and CDR2 YYDKDF (reference sequence). Some clones are missing from TCRdb's copy, which holds only in-frame ones; the method was immunoSEQ multiplex PCR. Altogether fewer than 400,000 clones are present, 88% being singletons, with the ten largest covering approximately 0.9%. The specimen was PBMCs. This chain links TRBV15 with TRBJ2-1; 8 nucleotides align to TRBD2. The source of this sequence is a man between 25 and 39 years old in good health and CMV-seronegative. The DNA for the CDR3 is TGTGCCACCAGCAGAGGGCGAGGCGGGGGGACCTACAATGAGCAGTTCTTC. As protein: CATSRGRGGGTYNEQFF.